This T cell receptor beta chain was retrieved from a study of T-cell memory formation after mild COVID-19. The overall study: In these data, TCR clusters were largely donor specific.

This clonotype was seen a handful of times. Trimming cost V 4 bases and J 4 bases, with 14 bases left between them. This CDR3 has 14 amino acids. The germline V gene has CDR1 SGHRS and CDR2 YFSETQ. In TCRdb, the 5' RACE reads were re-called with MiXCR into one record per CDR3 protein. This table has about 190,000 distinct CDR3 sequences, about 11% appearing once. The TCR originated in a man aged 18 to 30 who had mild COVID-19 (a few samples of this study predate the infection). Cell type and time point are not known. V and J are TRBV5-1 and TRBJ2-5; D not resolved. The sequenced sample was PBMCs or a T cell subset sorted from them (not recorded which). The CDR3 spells CASSLAERPETQYF. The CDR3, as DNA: TGCGCCAGCAGCCTTGCCGAACGGCCAGAGACCCAGTACTTC.